These T cell receptor delta chains were read from a single sample in a study of Vδ1+ human thymocytes. TCRdb re-called the multiplex PCR reads using CATT. The sample lists roughly 55,000 delta-chain clones, around 15% occurring once. The specimen sequenced was Vdelta1+ gamma-delta thymocytes from the thymus. All receptors come from a boy in the first two years of life who had congenital heart surgery. The CDR3 runs from the conserved cysteine through the conserved F or W. D genes are given only for firm matches. The size entry is marked missing in some rows and otherwise reads once, few, many or a size class.

v_call: TRDV1; clone_size: .; j_call: TRDJ1; d_call: .; cdr3_nt: TGTGCTCTTGGGGAACCCTTCCTTCACGGGATACGCGACCTCATCTTT; cdr3_aa: CALGEPFLHGIRDLIF
v_call: TRDV1; clone_size: .; j_call: TRDJ1; d_call: TRDD3; cdr3_nt: TGTGCTCTTGGGGAACTAGAGGACTTACCACCCCCTTACTGGGGGGTTACCACCGATAAACTCATCTTT; cdr3_aa: CALGELEDLPPPYWGVTTDKLIF
v_call: TRDV1; clone_size: .; j_call: TRDJ1; d_call: TRDD3; cdr3_nt: TGTGCTCTTGGGGAACTAGTACTGACCTGGGGGATAGACCTCACCGATAAACTCATCTTT; cdr3_aa: CALGELVLTWGIDLTDKLIF
v_call: TRDV1; clone_size: few; j_call: TRDJ1; d_call: TRDD3; cdr3_nt: TGTGCTCTTGGGGAACTTTGCCGGGGCCCCTTACTGGGGGCCGATAAACTCATCTTT; cdr3_aa: CALGELCRGPLLGADKLIF
v_call: TRDV1; clone_size: few; j_call: TRDJ1; d_call: .; cdr3_nt: TGTGCTCTTGGGGGACCATCCCCCCAGCTTACCGATAAACTCATCTTT; cdr3_aa: CALGGPSPQLTDKLIF
v_call: TRDV2; clone_size: .; j_call: TRDJ1; d_call: .; cdr3_nt: TGTGCCTGTGCATCCCCTACTGCTGGGACTTACACCGATAAACCCATCTTT; cdr3_aa: CACASPTAGTYTDKPIF
v_call: TRDV1; clone_size: .; j_call: TRDJ1; d_call: TRDD3; cdr3_nt: TGTGCTCTTGGGGAATGTTTGGGGATACGCCCCGATAAACTCATCTTT; cdr3_aa: CALGECLGIRPDKLIF
v_call: TRDV1; clone_size: few; j_call: TRDJ1; d_call: TRDD3; cdr3_nt: TGTGCTCTTGGGGAACGGGGTGTACTGGGGGCGTACACCGACAAACTCATCTTT; cdr3_aa: CALGERGVLGAYTDKLIF
v_call: TRDV1; clone_size: once; j_call: TRDJ1; d_call: TRDD3; cdr3_nt: TGTGCTCTCGCCCGAGGGGGTGATGGGGGATACGGGGCTTACACCGATAAACTCATCTTT; cdr3_aa: CALARGGDGGYGAYTDKLIF
v_call: TRDV1; clone_size: .; j_call: TRDJ1; d_call: TRDD3; cdr3_nt: TGTGCTCTTGGGGATACCTGGGGGATACGGACCTACACCGATAAACTCATCTTT; cdr3_aa: CALGDTWGIRTYTDKLIF
v_call: TRDV1; clone_size: .; j_call: TRDJ1; d_call: TRDD3; cdr3_nt: TGTGCTCTTGGTGACCGATTCCCCTGGGGGATACGCACCGATAAACTCATCTTT; cdr3_aa: CALGDRFPWGIRTDKLIF
v_call: TRDV1; clone_size: .; j_call: TRDJ1; d_call: .; cdr3_nt: TGTGCTCTTGGGACCTCGGGGTCCAGAGACACCGATAAACTCATCTTT; cdr3_aa: CALGTSGSRDTDKLIF
v_call: TRDV1; clone_size: few; j_call: TRDJ1; d_call: .; cdr3_nt: TGTGCTCTTGGGGAACCCCCCTATCTTCACTGGTATGATAAACTCATCTTT; cdr3_aa: CALGEPPYLHWYDKLIF
v_call: TRDV3; clone_size: .; j_call: TRDJ3; d_call: .; cdr3_nt: TGTGCCTATCCACCTGCTGGGGCCTCCTGGGACACCCGACAGATGTTTTTC; cdr3_aa: CAYPPAGASWDTRQMFF
v_call: TRDV1; clone_size: .; j_call: TRDJ1; d_call: TRDD3; cdr3_nt: TGTGCTCTTGGGGAACCTCTGCCTACTGGGGGATACGGGGCCGATAAACTCATCTTT; cdr3_aa: CALGEPLPTGGYGADKLIF
v_call: TRDV1; clone_size: few; j_call: TRDJ1; d_call: .; cdr3_nt: TGTGCTCTTGGGAACCTAGGCCTTTCTGGACGGCTGGCGGTCGATAAACTCATCTTT; cdr3_aa: CALGNLGLSGRLAVDKLIF
v_call: TRDV1; clone_size: few; j_call: TRDJ2; d_call: .; cdr3_nt: TGTGCTCTTGGGGAGAGAACGACAGCACAACTCTTCTTT; cdr3_aa: CALGERTTAQLFF
v_call: TRDV1; clone_size: few; j_call: TRDJ1; d_call: .; cdr3_nt: TGTGCTCTTGGGGAACCTTGCGTCTGGGTTGGAGTTGATAAACTCATCTTT; cdr3_aa: CALGEPCVWVGVDKLIF
v_call: TRDV1; clone_size: .; j_call: TRDJ1; d_call: TRDD3; cdr3_nt: TGTGCTCTTGGGGAACTGTGTCCCGAGAGGGGGGATACGAGTACCGATAAACTCATCTTT; cdr3_aa: CALGELCPERGDTSTDKLIF
v_call: TRDV1; clone_size: .; j_call: TRDJ1; d_call: TRDD3; cdr3_nt: TGTGCTCTTGGGGAACCTCTACCCACTAGTGGAGGATACGCCAAACTCATCTTT; cdr3_aa: CALGEPLPTSGGYAKLIF
v_call: TRDV1; clone_size: .; j_call: TRDJ1; d_call: TRDD3; cdr3_nt: TGTGCTCTTGGGGAACATGAGGGGATACGCGGGTCCGATAAACTCATCTTT; cdr3_aa: CALGEHEGIRGSDKLIF
v_call: TRDV1; clone_size: .; j_call: TRDJ1; d_call: TRDD3; cdr3_nt: TGTGCTCTTGGGGAACTACGCGACTGGGGATTCGCGAGGGGCGATAAACTCATCTTT; cdr3_aa: CALGELRDWGFARGDKLIF
v_call: TRDV3; clone_size: .; j_call: TRDJ1; d_call: TRDD3; cdr3_nt: TGTGCCCAGCCCGGGGATATTCGGTACACCGATAAACTCATCTTT; cdr3_aa: CAQPGDIRYTDKLIF
v_call: TRDV1; clone_size: few; j_call: TRDJ1; d_call: TRDD3; cdr3_nt: TGTGCTCTTGGGGAAAAAGGGGGCTCTCACCGCCTCCCGATGGGGGATACTCTACCCACCCGATACACCGATAAACTCATCTTT; cdr3_aa: CALGEKGGSHRLPMGDTLPTRYTDKLIF
v_call: TRDV1; clone_size: few; j_call: TRDJ1; d_call: .; cdr3_nt: TGTGCTCTTGGGGAACCCGGGGTTTCCCACCCCTGGCAGTTGTACACCGATAAACTCATCTTT; cdr3_aa: CALGEPGVSHPWQLYTDKLIF
v_call: TRDV1; clone_size: .; j_call: TRDJ1; d_call: TRDD3; cdr3_nt: TGTGCTCCTGGGTCACCCTGGGCCTACGTCTTTAATGAAGGATACGTGTACACCGATAAACTCATCTTT; cdr3_aa: CAPGSPWAYVFNEGYVYTDKLIF
v_call: TRDV1; clone_size: .; j_call: TRDJ1; d_call: TRDD3; cdr3_nt: TGTGCTCTTGGGGGGTGCGTTCATGGGGGATACAACACCGATAAACTCATCTTT; cdr3_aa: CALGGCVHGGYNTDKLIF
v_call: TRDV1; clone_size: .; j_call: TRDJ1; d_call: TRDD3; cdr3_nt: TGTGCTCTTGGGTCCTACAGGGATACGCCTCAGCCCACCGATAAACTCATCTTT; cdr3_aa: CALGSYRDTPQPTDKLIF
v_call: TRDV1; clone_size: .; j_call: TRDJ1; d_call: TRDD3; cdr3_nt: TGTGCTCTTGGGTCCGAAGGACCTTACTGTTGGGGGAACTACACCGATAAACTCATCTTT; cdr3_aa: CALGSEGPYCWGNYTDKLIF
v_call: TRDV1; clone_size: .; j_call: TRDJ1; d_call: TRDD3; cdr3_nt: TGTGCTCTTGGGGAGCCTTCTTCACCCCCCTTACCCCACTTCCCAACTTTGGGGGATACGCTTCACACCGATAAACTCATCTTT; cdr3_aa: CALGEPSSPPLPHFPTLGDTLHTDKLIF
v_call: TRDV1; clone_size: few; j_call: TRDJ1; d_call: TRDD3; cdr3_nt: TGTGCTCTTGGGGAAAGTCCTACCGGCACCAGCCCTTTCTGGGGGATACGGACCGATAAACTCATCTTT; cdr3_aa: CALGESPTGTSPFWGIRTDKLIF
v_call: TRDV1; clone_size: .; j_call: TRDJ1; d_call: TRDD3; cdr3_nt: TGTGCTCTTGGGGAACGAGTGGGGGATACCCTTATACTCATCTTT; cdr3_aa: CALGERVGDTLILIF